This entry concerns a single TCR beta chain. Each CDR3 protein gets one entry in TCRdb, which reprocessed the 5' RACE reads and gives no DNA. The sample spans 140,000 to 150,000 distinct CDR3 sequences; the ten largest clones claim approximately 12%. The sample comes from a study of T cells expressing NK-cell markers. Germline V gene data show CDR1 as PRHDT and CDR2 as FYEKMQ (reference sequence). The CDR3 is 16 residues long. The chain carries TRBV13 and TRBJ1-3; TCRdb indicates TRBD1, and absent DNA this call remains unverified. The specimen sequenced was blood T cells: a sorted CD56 or NKG2C T cell subset, CD4+ or CD8+ T cells, or bulk PBMC T cells (not recorded which). The TCR comes from a man aged 18 to 30 in good health. The CDR3 sequence: CASSLSQGFSGNTIYF.